Reported below is one T cell receptor (beta chain). This record belongs to a study of blood T cell repertoires in COVID-19. Across the whole study: Samples came from the United States, Italy and Spain, spanning acute and convalescent COVID-19. The cDNA or gDNA used as material had been derived from T cells, B-cell-depleted T cells, or PBMCs.

Measured with immunoSEQ multiplex PCR; TCRdb has only the in-frame clones, and not every one. The sample includes 110,000 or so clones, roughly 85% of them seen just once. The germline CDR1 and CDR2 sequences are SQVTM and ANQGSEA. The CDR3 runs to 12 residues. V lost 4 bases and J lost 8, with 11 bases in between. The chain combines TRBV29-1 with TRBJ1-4; possibly TRBD1 for D (5 bases). The sample taken for sequencing was peripheral blood. This TCR derives from an elderly woman with acute or convalescent COVID-19. CDR3 region: CSVAGNEEKLFF. CDR3 in DNA: TGCAGCGTTGCAGGGAACGAGGAAAAACTGTTTTTT.